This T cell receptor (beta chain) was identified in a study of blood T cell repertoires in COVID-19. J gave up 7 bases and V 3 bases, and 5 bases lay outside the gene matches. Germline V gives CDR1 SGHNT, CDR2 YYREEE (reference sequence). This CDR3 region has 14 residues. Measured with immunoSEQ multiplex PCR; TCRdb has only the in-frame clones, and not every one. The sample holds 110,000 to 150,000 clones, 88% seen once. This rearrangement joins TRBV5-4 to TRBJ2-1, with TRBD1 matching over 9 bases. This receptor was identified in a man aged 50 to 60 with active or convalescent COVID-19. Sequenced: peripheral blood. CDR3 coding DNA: TGTGCCAGCAGCTCGCTGACAGGGGGGAATGAGCAGTTCTTC. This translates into CASSSLTGGNEQFF. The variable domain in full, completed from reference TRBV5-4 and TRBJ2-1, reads ETGVTQSPTHLIKTRGQQVTLRCSSQSGHNTVSWYQQALGQGPQFIFQYYREEENGRGNFPPRFSGLQFPNYSSELNVNALELDDSALYLCASSSLTGGNEQFFGPGTRLTVL.